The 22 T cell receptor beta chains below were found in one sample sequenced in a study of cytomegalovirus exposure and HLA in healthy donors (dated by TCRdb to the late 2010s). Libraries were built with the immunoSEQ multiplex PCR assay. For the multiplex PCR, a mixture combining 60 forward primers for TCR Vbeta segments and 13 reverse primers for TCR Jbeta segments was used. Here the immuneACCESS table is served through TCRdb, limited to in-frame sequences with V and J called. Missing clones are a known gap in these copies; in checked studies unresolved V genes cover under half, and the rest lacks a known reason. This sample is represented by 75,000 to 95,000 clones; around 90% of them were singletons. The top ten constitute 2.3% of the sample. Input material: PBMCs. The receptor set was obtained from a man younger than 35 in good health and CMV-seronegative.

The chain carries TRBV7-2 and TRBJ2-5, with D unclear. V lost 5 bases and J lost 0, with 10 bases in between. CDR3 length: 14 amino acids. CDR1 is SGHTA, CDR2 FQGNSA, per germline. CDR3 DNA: TGTGCCAGCAGCCCCCCCGGGTACCAAGAGACCCAGTACTTC. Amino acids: CASSPPGYQETQYF.

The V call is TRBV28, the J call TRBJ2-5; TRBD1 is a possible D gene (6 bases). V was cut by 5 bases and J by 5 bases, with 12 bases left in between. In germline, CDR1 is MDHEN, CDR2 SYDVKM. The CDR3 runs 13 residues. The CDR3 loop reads CASSLGGFETQYF. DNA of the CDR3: TGTGCCAGCAGTCTAGGGGGTTTCGAGACCCAGTACTTC.

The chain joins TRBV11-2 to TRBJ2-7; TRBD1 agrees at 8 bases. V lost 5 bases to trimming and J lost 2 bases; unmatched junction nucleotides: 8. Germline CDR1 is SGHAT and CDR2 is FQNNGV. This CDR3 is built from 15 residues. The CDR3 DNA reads TGTGCCAGCAGCGCCGGGACAGGTTTAACCTACGAGCAGTACTTC. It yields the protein CASSAGTGLTYEQYF.

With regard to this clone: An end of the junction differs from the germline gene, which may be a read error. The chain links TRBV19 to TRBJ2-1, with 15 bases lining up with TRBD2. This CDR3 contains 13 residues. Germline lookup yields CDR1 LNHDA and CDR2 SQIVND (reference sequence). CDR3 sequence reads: CASSPPGLAGGIF. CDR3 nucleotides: TGTGCCAGTAGTCCTCCCGGACTAGCGGGAGGGATCTTC.

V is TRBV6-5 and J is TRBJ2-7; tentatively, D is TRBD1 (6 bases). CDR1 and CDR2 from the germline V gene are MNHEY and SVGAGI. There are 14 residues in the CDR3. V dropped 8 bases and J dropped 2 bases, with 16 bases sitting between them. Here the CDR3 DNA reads TGTGCCAGCTTCAACAGGGTCCCTCCCTACGAGCAGTACTTC. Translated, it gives CASFNRVPPYEQYF.

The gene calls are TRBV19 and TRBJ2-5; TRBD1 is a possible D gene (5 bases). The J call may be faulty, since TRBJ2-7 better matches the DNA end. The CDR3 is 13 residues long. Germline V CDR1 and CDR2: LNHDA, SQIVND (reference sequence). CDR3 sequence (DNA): TGTGCCAGTAGTCATGGACAACACTACGAGCAGTACTTC. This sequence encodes CASSHGQHYEQYF.

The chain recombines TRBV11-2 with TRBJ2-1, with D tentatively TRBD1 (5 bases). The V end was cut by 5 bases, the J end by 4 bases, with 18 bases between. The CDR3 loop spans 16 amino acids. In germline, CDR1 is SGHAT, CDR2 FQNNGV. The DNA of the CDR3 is TGTGCCAGCAGCACCCTCCAGGGTTTCGGGTACAATGAGCAGTTCTTC. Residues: CASSTLQGFGYNEQFF.

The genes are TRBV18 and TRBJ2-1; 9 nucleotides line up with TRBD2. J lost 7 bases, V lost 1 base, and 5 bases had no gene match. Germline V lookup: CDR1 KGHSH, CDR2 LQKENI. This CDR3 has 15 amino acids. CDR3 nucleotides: TGTGCCAGCTCACCACGGCGGGAGGGGATAAATGAGCAGTTCTTC. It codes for CASSPRREGINEQFF.

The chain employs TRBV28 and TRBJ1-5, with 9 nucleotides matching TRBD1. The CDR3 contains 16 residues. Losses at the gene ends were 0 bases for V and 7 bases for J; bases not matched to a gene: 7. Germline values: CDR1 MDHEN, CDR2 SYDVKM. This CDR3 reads CASSLWDRGGGQPQHF. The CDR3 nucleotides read TGTGCCAGCAGTTTATGGGACAGGGGAGGTGGGCAGCCCCAGCATTTT. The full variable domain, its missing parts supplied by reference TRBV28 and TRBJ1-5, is DVKVTQSSRYLVKRTGEKVFLECVQDMDHENMFWYRQDPGLGLRLIYFSYDVKMKEKGDIPEGYSVSREKKERFSLILESASTNQTSMYLCASSLWDRGGGQPQHFGDGTRLSIL.

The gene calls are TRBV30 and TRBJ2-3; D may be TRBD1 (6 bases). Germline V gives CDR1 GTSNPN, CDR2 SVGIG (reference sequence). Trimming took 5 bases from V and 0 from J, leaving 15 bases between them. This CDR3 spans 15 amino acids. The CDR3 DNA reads TGTGCCTGGGAGGGGGTCAGGGGTAGCACAGATACGCAGTATTTT. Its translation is CAWEGVRGSTDTQYF.

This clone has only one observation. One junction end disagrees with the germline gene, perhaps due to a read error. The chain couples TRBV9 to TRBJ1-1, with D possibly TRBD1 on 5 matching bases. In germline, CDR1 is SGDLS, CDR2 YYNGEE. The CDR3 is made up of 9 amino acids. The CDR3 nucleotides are TGTGCCAGCAGCGGAGCTAGACAGTTT. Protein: CASSGARQF.

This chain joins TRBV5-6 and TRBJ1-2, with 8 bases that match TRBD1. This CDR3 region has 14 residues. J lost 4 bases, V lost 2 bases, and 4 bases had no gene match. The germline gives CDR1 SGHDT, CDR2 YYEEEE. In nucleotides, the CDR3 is TGTGCCAGCAGCTTAGGACAGGGCGGCTATGGCTACACCTTC. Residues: CASSLGQGGYGYTF. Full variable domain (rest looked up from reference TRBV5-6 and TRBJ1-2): DAGVTQSPTHLIKTRGQQVTLRCSPKSGHDTVSWYQQALGQGPQFIFQYYEEEERQRGNFPDRFSGHQFPNYSSELNVNALLLGDSALYLCASSLGQGGYGYTFGSGTRLTVV.

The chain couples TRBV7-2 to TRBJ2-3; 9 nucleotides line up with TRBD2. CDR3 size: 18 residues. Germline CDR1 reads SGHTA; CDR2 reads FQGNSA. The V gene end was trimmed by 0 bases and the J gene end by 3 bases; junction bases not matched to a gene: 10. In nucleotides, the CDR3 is TGTGCCAGCAGCTTAGCGGTTGGCGGGAGGGCCGAAACAGATACGCAGTATTTT. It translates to CASSLAVGGRAETDTQYF.

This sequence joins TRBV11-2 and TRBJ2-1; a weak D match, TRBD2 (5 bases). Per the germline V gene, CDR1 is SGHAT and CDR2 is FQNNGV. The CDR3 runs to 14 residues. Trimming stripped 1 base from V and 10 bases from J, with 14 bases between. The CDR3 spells CASSLAGLAPEQFF. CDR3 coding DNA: TGTGCCAGCAGCTTAGCAGGTCTAGCACCCGAGCAGTTCTTC.

CDR3 protein: CASSQGLTGNTEAFF. The CDR3 DNA reads as TGTGCCAGCTCACAGGGGTTGACAGGGAACACTGAAGCTTTCTTT. The genes are TRBV18 and TRBJ1-1; tentatively, D is TRBD1 (6 bases). Looked up from germline, CDR1 is KGHSH and CDR2 is LQKENI. The CDR3 has 15 amino acids. V lost 4 bases and J lost 1, with 13 bases in between.

Here the CDR3 reads CASSISGDYGELFF. Here the CDR3 DNA reads TGTGCCAGTAGTATATCGGGGGATTACGGGGAGCTGTTTTTT. The rearrangement uses TRBV19 and TRBJ2-2; perhaps TRBD2 as D (6 bases). Germline V gene sequence: CDR1 LNHDA, CDR2 SQIVND (reference sequence). This CDR3 contains 14 residues. V dropped 2 bases and J dropped 7 bases, with 11 bases sitting between them.

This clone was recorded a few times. CDR3 residues: CAITGSGTDTQYF. CDR3 nucleotides: TGTGCCATCACGGGCTCAGGGACAGATACGCAGTATTTT. The V call is TRBV10-3, the J call TRBJ2-3; D is possibly TRBD1 (5 bases). Trimming cost V 7 bases and J 3 bases, with 11 bases left between them. The germline CDR1 and CDR2 sequences are ENHRY and SYGVKD. CDR3 length equals 13 residues.

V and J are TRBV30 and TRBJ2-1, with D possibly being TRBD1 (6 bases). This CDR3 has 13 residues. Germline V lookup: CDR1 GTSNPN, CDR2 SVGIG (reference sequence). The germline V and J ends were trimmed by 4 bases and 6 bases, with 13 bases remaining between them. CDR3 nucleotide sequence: TGTGCCTGGAACAGGGACCTTGTCAATGAGCAGTTCTTC. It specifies CAWNRDLVNEQFF.

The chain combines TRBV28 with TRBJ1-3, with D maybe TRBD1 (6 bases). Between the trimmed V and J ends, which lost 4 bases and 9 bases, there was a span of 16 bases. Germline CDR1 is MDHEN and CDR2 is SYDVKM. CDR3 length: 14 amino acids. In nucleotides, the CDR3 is TGTGCCAGCAGTTCTGGTATACAGGGCGCCACCATATATTTT. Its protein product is CASSSGIQGATIYF.

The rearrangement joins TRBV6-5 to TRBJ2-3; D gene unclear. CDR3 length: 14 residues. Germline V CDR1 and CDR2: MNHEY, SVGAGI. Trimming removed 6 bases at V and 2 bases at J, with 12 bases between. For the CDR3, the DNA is TGTGCCAGCAGAACTCTTCCGATCACAGATACGCAGTATTTT. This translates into CASRTLPITDTQYF.

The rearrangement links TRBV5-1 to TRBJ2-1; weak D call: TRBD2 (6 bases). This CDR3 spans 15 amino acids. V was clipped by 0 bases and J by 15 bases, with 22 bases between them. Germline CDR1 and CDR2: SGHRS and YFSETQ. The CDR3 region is CASSLGGVMSGWAFF. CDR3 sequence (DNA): TGCGCCAGCAGCTTGGGGGGGGTCATGAGCGGGTGGGCGTTCTTC.

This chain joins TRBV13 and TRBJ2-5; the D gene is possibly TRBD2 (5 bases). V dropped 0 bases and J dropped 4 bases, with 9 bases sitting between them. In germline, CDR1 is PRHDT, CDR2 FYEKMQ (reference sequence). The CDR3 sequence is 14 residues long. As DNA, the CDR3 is TGTGCCAGCAGCTTAGGCCTCCGGGGAGAGACCCAGTACTTC. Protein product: CASSLGLRGETQYF.